This TCR beta chain comes out of a study of patients and donors after allogeneic stem cell transplantation. Germline loops: CDR1 SGDLS, CDR2 YYNGEE. V lost 4 bases, J lost 8 bases, and 15 bases lay in between. The CDR3 is 13 amino acids. TCRdb re-called the RT-PCR reads through MiXCR, storing one row per CDR3 protein. The repertoire includes approximately 220,000 distinct CDR3 sequences, 38% of them detected once, and 11% sits in the top ten. This clonotype has a handful of counts. Sequenced input: blood, either unsorted or a sorted T cell fraction (not recorded which). This TCR was recovered from a human donor who was either an allogeneic HSCT recipient or a stem cell or donor lymphocyte infusion donor (not recorded which). It is not recorded whose cells these are; they may come from a transplant donor. The chain combines TRBV9 with TRBJ1-2; possible D gene TRBD1, 6 bases. CDR3: CASSPTRGVGYTF. CDR3 bases: TGTGCCAGCAGCCCGACGAGGGGGGTAGGCTACACCTTC.